Below are 21 T cell receptor beta chains sequenced from a single sample in a study of cytomegalovirus exposure and HLA in healthy donors. PCR used 60 Vbeta primers and 13 Jbeta primers. Here immunoSEQ multiplex PCR was the method, and the copy in TCRdb shows in-frame clones only, minus some. The sample has about 110,000 clones, 70% to 75% seen once; the top ten hold 1% to 1.5%. The sequencing input was PBMCs. These receptors all come from a man aged 40-49 years in good health and CMV-seronegative.

This chain joins TRBV30 and TRBJ2-3; TRBD2 aligns across 12 bases. Trimming cost V 0 bases and J 5 bases; bases outside gene matches: 6. The CDR3 loop spans 16 amino acids. Per germline, CDR1 GTSNPN and CDR2 SVGIG (reference sequence). Here the CDR3 DNA reads TGTGCCTGGAGTGTAGGCAGGGGACTAGCGGGAGATACGCAGTATTTT. This gives the protein CAWSVGRGLAGDTQYF. Full variable domain (missing parts from reference TRBV30 and TRBJ2-3): SQTIHQWPATLVQPVGSPLSLECTVEGTSNPNLYWYRQAAGRGLQLLFYSVGIGQISSEVPQNLSASRPQDRQFILSSKKLLLSDSGFYLCAWSVGRGLAGDTQYFGPGTRLTVL.

This chain connects TRBV7-3 to TRBJ2-3; 10 positions agree with TRBD1. This CDR3 is built from 15 residues. J gave up 3 bases and V 2 bases, and 2 bases lay outside the gene matches. Germline V CDR1 and CDR2: SGHTA, FQGTGA. CDR3 sequence: CASSLGQGVTDTQYF. The CDR3 DNA reads TGTGCCAGCAGCTTAGGACAGGGGGTGACAGATACGCAGTATTTT.

The chain links TRBV10-2 to TRBJ2-7, with a possible D match to TRBD2 (6 bases). Germline CDR1 WSHSY, CDR2 SAAADI. The CDR3 extends over 16 amino acids. With 0 bases removed from V and 3 bases from J, the gap between germline ends came to 15 bases. The CDR3 nucleotides are TGCGCCAGCAGTGAGTCTTCCGGGACTTTGAGCTACGAGCAGTACTTC. It encodes CASSESSGTLSYEQYF.

This chain joins TRBV27 and TRBJ2-7; 10 bases fit TRBD1. CDR1 is MNHEY and CDR2 is SMNVEV in the germline V gene (reference sequence). The CDR3 has 13 residues. The trim removed 10 bases at V and 2 bases at J, leaving 5 bases unmatched. CDR3 residues: CATRDRGTYEQYF. CDR3 bases: TGTGCCACCCGGGACAGGGGAACCTACGAGCAGTACTTC.

The V call is TRBV4-1, the J call TRBJ1-4; no reliable D call. The CDR3 length is 17 residues. Germline V CDR1 and CDR2: MGHRA, YSYEKL. V lost 1 base and J lost 6, with 18 bases in between. The CDR3 region is CASSQGWATEGYEKLFF. Written as DNA, the CDR3 is TGCGCCAGCAGCCAAGGGTGGGCCACGGAAGGTTATGAAAAACTGTTTTTT.

The chain joins TRBV6-5 to TRBJ2-1; possible D gene TRBD1, 6 bases. V lost 6 bases, J lost 13 bases, and 13 bases lay in between. CDR1 MNHEY and CDR2 SVGAGI come from the germline V gene. The CDR3 is 11 amino acids. CDR3 residues: CASRLDRLQFF. As DNA, the CDR3 is TGTGCCAGCAGGCTAGACAGGCTCCAGTTCTTC.

The J gene is TRBJ2-2, the V gene TRBV7-7; no clear D gene. The germline gives CDR1 SSHAT, CDR2 FNYEAQ (reference sequence). This CDR3 region has 14 residues. The V and J ends lost 5 bases and 1 base respectively, with 8 bases between them. Here the CDR3 reads CASSPNRNTGELFF. The CDR3 DNA is TGTGCCAGCAGCCCTAACAGGAACACCGGGGAGCTGTTTTTT.

The V call is TRBV29-1, the J call TRBJ2-4, with TRBD1 identical over 9 bases. Unmatched junction bases numbered 4, after V lost 7 bases and J lost 6 bases. The CDR3 runs to 12 residues. The germline V gene has CDR1 SQVTM and CDR2 ANQGSEA. CDR3 bases: TGCAGCGCCGCGGGACAGGGAAACATTCAGTACTTC. This gives the protein CSAAGQGNIQYF.

This clone was found a few times. V gene TRBV6-4 combines with J gene TRBJ2-5; 9 bases match TRBD1. The J segment lost 4 bases and the V segment lost 5 bases, leaving 11 bases of the junction unmatched. From germline, CDR1 is MRHNA and CDR2 SNTAGT. This CDR3 contains 16 residues. CDR3 region: CASSPTPGQGGETQYF. Here the CDR3 DNA reads TGTGCCAGCAGTCCCACGCCGGGACAGGGAGGAGAGACCCAGTACTTC.

The rearrangement links TRBV2 to TRBJ2-7; D may be TRBD1 (5 bases). Germline loops: CDR1 SNHLY, CDR2 FYNNEI. The CDR3 runs to 13 residues. V was trimmed by 7 bases and J by 4 bases, leaving 14 bases between them. CDR3 coding DNA: TGTGCCAGCAAAATCGACAGCCCGTACGAGCAGTACTTC. Translating gives CASKIDSPYEQYF.

The rearrangement links TRBV4-3 to TRBJ2-1; TRBD2 might be the D (6 bases). Germline V gene sequence: CDR1 LGHNA, CDR2 YSLEER. Trimming left V 0 bases short and J 6 bases short, with 12 bases between. This CDR3 comprises 15 residues. The CDR3 region is CASSQDAGIINEQFF. CDR3 in DNA: TGCGCCAGCAGCCAAGATGCGGGGATCATCAATGAGCAGTTCTTC.

This sequence joins TRBV7-9 and TRBJ2-1, with D possibly matching TRBD2 (6 bases). V was cut by 5 bases and J by 7 bases, with 27 bases left in between. Germline loops: CDR1 SEHNR, CDR2 FQNEAQ (reference sequence). This CDR3 is 18 amino acids long. The CDR3 is CASSLSGDGLPPGNEQFF. The CDR3 DNA is TGTGCCAGCAGCCTAAGTGGGGACGGACTACCACCGGGGAATGAGCAGTTCTTC.

This clone has just one count. V and J are TRBV15 and TRBJ2-3; 7 nucleotides match TRBD2. Germline V gives CDR1 LNHNV, CDR2 YYDKDF (reference sequence). The V gene end was trimmed by 1 base and the J gene end by 3 bases; junction bases not matched to a gene: 4. This CDR3 region has 15 residues. The CDR3 DNA reads TGTGCCACCAGCAGAGTTGGGGGGGGTACAGATACGCAGTATTTT. It yields the protein CATSRVGGGTDTQYF.

The chain is built from TRBV5-1 and TRBJ2-5; 8 bases fit TRBD1. V dropped 0 bases and J dropped 4; count of bases not matched to a gene: 8. Germline V gene data show CDR1 as SGHRS and CDR2 as YFSETQ. The CDR3 is 16 residues long. CDR3 nucleotides: TGCGCCAGCAGCTTGGGAGACAGGGGCGATGGAGAGACCCAGTACTTC. Its protein product is CASSLGDRGDGETQYF. Drawing the rest from reference TRBV5-1 and TRBJ2-5, the complete variable domain is KAGVTQTPRYLIKTRGQQVTLSCSPISGHRSVSWYQQTPGQGLQFLFEYFSETQRNKGNFPGRFSGRQFSNSRSEMNVSTLELGDSALYLCASSLGDRGDGETQYFGPGTRLLVL.

The chain combines TRBV7-2 with TRBJ1-1; possible D gene TRBD1, 5 bases. V dropped 6 bases and J dropped 5 bases, with 25 bases sitting between them. Germline V gene data show CDR1 as SGHTA and CDR2 as FQGNSA. This CDR3 region has 17 residues. CDR3 coding DNA: TGTGCCAGCAGACCCGATGGCAGGGTTCTTGAAAGAACTGAAGCTTTCTTT. Amino acids: CASRPDGRVLERTEAFF.

The rearrangement joins TRBV4-3 to TRBJ1-1, with D hard to call. Germline CDR1 reads LGHNA; CDR2 reads YSLEER. This CDR3 has 13 amino acids. The V gene lost 3 bases and the J gene lost 4 bases, with 9 bases spanning the gap. The CDR3 coding sequence is TGCGCCAGCAGCCAGGGCCTGGTCACTGAAGCTTTCTTT. Translating gives CASSQGLVTEAFF.

The rearrangement joins TRBV4-3 to TRBJ2-4; the match to TRBD1 covers 9 bases. This CDR3 comprises 19 residues. CDR1 LGHNA and CDR2 YSLEER come from the germline V gene. V trimming: 0 bases; J trimming: 0 bases; junction bases outside the gene matches: 9. The CDR3 nucleotides read TGCGCCAGCAGCCAAGATAGGGGACAGGGCCACCTAGCCAAAAACATTCAGTACTTC. Amino acids: CASSQDRGQGHLAKNIQYF.

The chain uses TRBV7-9 and TRBJ2-1, with TRBD2 matching over 7 bases. The ends lost 5 bases at V and 9 bases at J; junction bases unmatched: 19. CDR1 is SEHNR and CDR2 is FQNEAQ in the germline V gene (reference sequence). The length of the CDR3 is 17 residues. The CDR3 region is CASSPPLTGWEGIEQFF. In DNA, the CDR3 is TGTGCCAGCAGCCCCCCCCTGACGGGGTGGGAGGGGATTGAGCAGTTCTTC.

The rearrangement joins TRBV7-2 to TRBJ2-1, with 8 bases that match TRBD2. There are 15 residues in the CDR3. In germline, CDR1 is SGHTA, CDR2 FQGNSA. The V segment lost 5 bases and the J segment 4 bases; nucleotides outside the gene matches: 7. The CDR3 loop is CASSHTSGLYNEQFF. The CDR3 nucleotides read TGTGCCAGCAGCCACACTAGCGGCCTTTACAATGAGCAGTTCTTC.

V is TRBV25-1 and J is TRBJ2-7; a possible D gene is TRBD2 (5 bases). Trimming took off 6 bases at V and 2 bases at J, with 14 bases between the two ends. The CDR3 is 14 residues long. Germline-derived CDR1 and CDR2 are MGHDK and SYGVNS. CDR3 sequence reads: CASSRGQQTYEQYF. As DNA, the CDR3 is TGTGCCAGCAGCCGAGGGCAACAGACCTACGAGCAGTACTTC.

The genes are TRBV6-5 and TRBJ2-7, with 7 bases that match TRBD2. The CDR3 is 13 residues long. Germline assignment: CDR1 MNHEY and CDR2 SVGAGI. Losses at the gene ends were 2 bases for V and 5 bases for J; bases not matched to a gene: 3. CDR3 in DNA: TGTGCCAGCAGTTACGCGGGGGAAGACGAGCAGTACTTC. Translation gives CASSYAGEDEQYF.